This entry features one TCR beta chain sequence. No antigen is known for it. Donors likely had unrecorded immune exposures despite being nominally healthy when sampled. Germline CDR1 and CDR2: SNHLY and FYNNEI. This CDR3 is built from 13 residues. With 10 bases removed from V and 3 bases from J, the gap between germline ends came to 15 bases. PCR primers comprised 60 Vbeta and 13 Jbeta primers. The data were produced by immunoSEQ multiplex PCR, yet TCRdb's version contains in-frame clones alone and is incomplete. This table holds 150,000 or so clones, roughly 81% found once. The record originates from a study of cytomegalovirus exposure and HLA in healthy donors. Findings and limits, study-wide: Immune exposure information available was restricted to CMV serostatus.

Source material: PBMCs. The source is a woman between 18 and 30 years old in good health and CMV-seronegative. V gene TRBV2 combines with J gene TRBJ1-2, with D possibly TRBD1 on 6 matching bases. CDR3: CATAMDSYYGYTF. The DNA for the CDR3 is TGTGCCACCGCCATGGACAGTTACTATGGCTACACCTTC.